This TCR beta chain was observed in a study of OX40 agonist ivuxolimab in advanced cancers. About the research overall: Hepatocellular carcinoma, melanoma, renal cell or head and neck cancer occurred in dose-escalation patients.

Systemic immunosuppression or autoimmune disease history was grounds to exclude patients. V shed 4 bases and J shed 7 bases, with 14 bases lying between them. Germline CDR1 LGHNA, CDR2 YSLEER. This CDR3 spans 13 amino acids. The method was immunoSEQ multiplex PCR; TCRdb's version includes in-frame clones alone and lacks a portion of them. The profile shows 70,000 or so clones, around 90% of them singletons. Material: CD4+ or CD8+ T cells sorted from blood, obtained in a trial of the OX40 agonist ivuxolimab. The sequence came from an adult with an advanced solid tumor such as melanoma, head and neck, liver or kidney cancer. The gene calls are TRBV4-3 and TRBJ2-7; D tentatively reads TRBD1 or TRBD2 (5 bases each). The CDR3 loop is CASSPMRGREQYF. The CDR3 DNA follows: TGCGCCAGCAGCCCGATGAGGGGACGGGAGCAGTACTTC.